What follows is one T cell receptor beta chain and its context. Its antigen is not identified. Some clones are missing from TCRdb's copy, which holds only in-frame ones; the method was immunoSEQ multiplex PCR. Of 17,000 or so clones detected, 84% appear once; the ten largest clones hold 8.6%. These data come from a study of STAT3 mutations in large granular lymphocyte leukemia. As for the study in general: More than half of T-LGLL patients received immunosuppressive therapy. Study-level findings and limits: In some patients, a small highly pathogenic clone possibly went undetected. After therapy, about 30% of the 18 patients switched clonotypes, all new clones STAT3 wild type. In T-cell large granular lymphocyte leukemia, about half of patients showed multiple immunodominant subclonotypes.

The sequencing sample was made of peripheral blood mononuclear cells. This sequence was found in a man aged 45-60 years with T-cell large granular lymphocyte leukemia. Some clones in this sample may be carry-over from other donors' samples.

The CDR3 DNA follows: TGCGCCAGCAGCTTCCGACAGGGAAGGAACACTGAAGCTTTCTTT. Translating it yields CASSFRQGRNTEAFF. This rearrangement joins TRBV5-1 to TRBJ1-1; 7 bases map to TRBD1. Germline loops: CDR1 SGHRS, CDR2 YFSETQ. This CDR3 has 15 residues. Trimming removed 2 bases from V and 1 base from J; junction bases left unmatched: 5. The variable domain in full, completed from reference TRBV5-1 and TRBJ1-1, reads KAGVTQTPRYLIKTRGQQVTLSCSPISGHRSVSWYQQTPGQGLQFLFEYFSETQRNKGNFPGRFSGRQFSNSRSEMNVSTLELGDSALYLCASSFRQGRNTEAFFGQGTRLTVV.